This T cell receptor (beta chain) is drawn from a study of shared clonotypes between healthy human individuals. CD8 cells classed as naive were CD45RO-negative and positively selected for CCR7, excluding terminally differentiated effector memory CD45RA+ cells. Produced via immunoSEQ multiplex PCR; TCRdb's table is partial and in-frame only. This sample has approximately 810,000 clones, with around 93% found just once. Trimming removed 1 base at V and 0 bases at J, with 9 bases between. The CDR3 loop spans 15 amino acids. The V gene's germline CDR1 is SGHAT and CDR2 FQNNGV. The chain employs TRBV11-2 and TRBJ1-2, with a possible D match to TRBD1 (5 bases). The origin of this receptor is a man aged 30-40 years in good health. Sequenced: naive CD8+ T cells sorted from blood. This chain's CDR3 is CASSLVDTSNYGYTF. The CDR3 DNA sequence: TGTGCCAGCAGCTTAGTGGACACCTCTAACTATGGCTACACCTTC.